This T cell receptor (beta chain) was profiled in a study of identical twins. This clonotype showed up just a few times. Its antigen is unidentified. Whole-study findings and limits: It was out-of-frame TCR alpha sharing in monozygotic twins that models underestimated. The abundant beta clonotypes from cord blood had fewer insertions, and memory repertoires had none of this. The study found weaker excess twin sharing in beta out-of-frame sequences.

One entry per CDR3 protein results from TCRdb running MiXCR on the 5' RACE reads. The sample carries hundreds of thousands of distinct CDR3 sequences, 8% to 9% recorded once. The CDR3 extends over 12 amino acids. Looked up from germline, CDR1 is SQVTM and CDR2 is ANQGSEA. The trim removed 6 bases at V and 6 bases at J, leaving 5 bases unmatched. A further study also used this sample, focusing on yellow fever vaccine responses in identical twins. That study adds: Reportedly, the T cell response mounted by twins to vaccine seemed partly convergent, partly personalized.

The V and J genes are TRBV29-1 and TRBJ2-3, with 8 bases lining up with TRBD2. The TCR originated in a woman in her late teens or twenties in good health. The sequencing sample was made of PBMCs. CDR3 residues: CSVSGSGDTQYF. In DNA, the CDR3 is TGCAGCGTAAGCGGGAGCGGCGATACGCAGTATTTT.